These 32 T cell receptor beta chains originate from one sample sequenced in a study of blood T cell repertoires in COVID-19. Here immunoSEQ multiplex PCR was the method, and the copy in TCRdb shows in-frame clones only, minus some. This table has fewer than 400,000 clones, around 87% appearing once. The specimen sequenced was peripheral blood. The receptors were gathered from a human donor in a cohort sampled during active COVID-19.

This rearrangement joins TRBV24-1 to TRBJ1-1; no reliable D call. V was trimmed by 5 bases and J by 1 base, leaving 13 bases between them. Germline CDR1 is KGHDR and CDR2 is SFDVKD. CDR3 size: 15 residues. This CDR3 is CATSVVTEKNTEAFF. The CDR3 DNA follows: TGTGCCACCAGTGTCGTTACAGAAAAGAACACTGAAGCTTTCTTT.

The chain couples TRBV6-9 to TRBJ2-2, with D perhaps TRBD2 (6 bases). The CDR3 covers 16 residues. CDR1 is MNHGY, CDR2 SVAAGI, per germline. The V gene lost 11 bases and the J gene lost 5 bases, with 24 bases spanning the gap. CDR3 nucleotides: TGTGCCCCTACTGGCCCGCGACTAGAACCGACCGGGGAGCTGTTTTTT. Amino acids: CAPTGPRLEPTGELFF.

The rearrangement uses TRBV29-1 and TRBJ1-2; TRBD1 aligns across 8 bases. The V gene's germline CDR1 is SQVTM and CDR2 ANQGSEA. Trimming took 7 bases from V and 6 from J; bases not matched to a gene: 7. The CDR3 covers 12 residues. The CDR3 nucleotides read TGCAGCGGCGGACAGGGTGAGGATGGCTACACCTTC. Its translation: CSGGQGEDGYTF. The complete variable domain, with remaining parts taken from reference TRBV29-1 and TRBJ1-2, reads SAVISQKPSRDICQRGTSLTIQCQVDSQVTMMFWYRQQPGQSLTLIATANQGSEATYESGFVIDKFPISRPNLTFSTLTVSNMSPEDSSIYLCSGGQGEDGYTFGSGTRLTVV.

This clone was counted a single time. The chain uses TRBV29-1 and TRBJ2-1; 7 bases are shared with TRBD2. The CDR3 runs 15 residues. CDR1 and CDR2 from the germline V gene are SQVTM and ANQGSEA. Trimming removed 3 bases from V and 0 bases from J; junction bases left unmatched: 5. This CDR3 reads CSVEGGAPSYNEQFF. Here the CDR3 DNA reads TGCAGCGTTGAGGGAGGGGCCCCCTCCTACAATGAGCAGTTCTTC.

V is TRBV4-1 and J is TRBJ2-7, with D tentatively TRBD2 (5 bases). The V gene's germline CDR1 is MGHRA and CDR2 YSYEKL. The CDR3 is 14 residues long. The V end was cut by 1 base, the J end by 3 bases, with 10 bases between. CDR3 loop: CASSQVGGRYEQYF. CDR3 nucleotides: TGCGCCAGCAGCCAAGTAGGAGGACGCTACGAGCAGTACTTC.

The chain uses TRBV7-2 and TRBJ1-5; D is possibly TRBD1 (6 bases). Trimming removed 2 bases from V and 10 bases from J, with 15 bases in between. CDR1 SGHTA and CDR2 FQGNSA come from the germline V gene. The CDR3 length is 14 residues. In DNA form, the CDR3 reads TGTGCCAGCAGCTTACTTGCAGGCAGGGGACCCCAGCATTTT. Protein sequence: CASSLLAGRGPQHF.

The V call is TRBV11-2, the J call TRBJ2-6, with a tentative D call TRBD1 (6 bases). Trimming left V 4 bases short and J 4 bases short, with 20 bases between. The germline gives CDR1 SGHAT, CDR2 FQNNGV. The CDR3 runs 18 residues. The CDR3 coding sequence is TGTGCCAGCAGCTCCAGGGGTAGAGGGCCGCGGGGGGCCAACGTCCTGACTTTC. As protein: CASSSRGRGPRGANVLTF. The full variable domain, its missing parts supplied by reference TRBV11-2 and TRBJ2-6, is EAGVAQSPRYKIIEKRQSVAFWCNPISGHATLYWYQQILGQGPKLLIQFQNNGVVDDSQLPKDRFSAERLKGVDSTLKIQPAKLEDSAVYLCASSSRGRGPRGANVLTFGAGSRLTVL.

The rearrangement uses TRBV6-1 and TRBJ2-2; D possibly corresponds to TRBD2 (6 bases). V lost 0 bases to trimming and J lost 5 bases, with 7 bases between them. Germline V gene data show CDR1 as MNHNS and CDR2 as SASEGT. The CDR3 sequence is 14 residues long. The CDR3 region has the DNA TGTGCCAGCAGTGAAGCAGGGAGGACCGGGGAGCTGTTTTTT. Amino acids: CASSEAGRTGELFF.

This chain connects TRBV5-1 to TRBJ2-7, with D perhaps matching TRBD1 (7 bases). Trimming left V 0 bases short and J 8 bases short, with 21 bases between. This CDR3 contains 16 residues. Germline CDR1 and CDR2: SGHRS and YFSETQ. CDR3 residues: CASSLDGGTATSKQYF. The CDR3 nucleotides read TGCGCCAGCAGCTTGGATGGAGGGACAGCTACGAGTAAGCAGTACTTC.

The rearrangement uses TRBV27 and TRBJ1-3; a possible D gene is TRBD1 (6 bases). This CDR3 has 17 amino acids. V was pared by 2 bases and J by 2 bases, with 16 bases between. Germline V gene data show CDR1 as MNHEY and CDR2 as SMNVEV (reference sequence). The chain's CDR3 is CASSLIQPQGPGNTIYF. CDR3 in DNA: TGTGCCAGCAGTTTAATCCAACCACAGGGCCCTGGAAACACCATATATTTT.

V usage is TRBV5-4 and J usage is TRBJ2-5; 8 bases fit TRBD1. The V and J ends lost 6 bases and 9 bases, in that order; junction bases with no gene match: 7. CDR1 SGHNT and CDR2 YYREEE come from the germline V gene (reference sequence). CDR3 size: 12 residues. The CDR3 sequence is CASTRDRGSQYF. The CDR3 DNA reads TGTGCCAGCACCCGCGACAGGGGATCCCAGTACTTC.

The J gene is TRBJ2-1, the V gene TRBV7-3, with 12 nucleotides matching TRBD1. This CDR3 is 16 amino acids long. Looked up from germline, CDR1 is SGHTA and CDR2 is FQGTGA. J was trimmed by 6 bases and V by 3 bases; bases with no gene match: 6. CDR3 region: CASSLSGTGGLNEQFF. CDR3 sequence (DNA): TGTGCCAGCAGCTTGTCCGGGACAGGGGGCCTCAATGAGCAGTTCTTC.

The V and J genes are TRBV5-1 and TRBJ1-2; 9 nucleotides agree with TRBD1. Germline loops: CDR1 SGHRS, CDR2 YFSETQ. The CDR3 length is 15 residues. V shed 4 bases and J 4 bases; nucleotides not matched to a gene: 8. The CDR3 sequence: CASSPAAGQGYGYTF. In DNA, the CDR3 is TGCGCCAGCAGCCCCGCCGCGGGACAGGGCTATGGCTACACCTTC.

The rearrangement uses TRBV5-1 and TRBJ1-6, with D perhaps matching TRBD1 (6 bases). CDR1 is SGHRS and CDR2 is YFSETQ in the germline V gene. V was shortened by 0 bases and J by 10 bases, with 11 bases between the two germline ends. The length of the CDR3 is 14 residues. CDR3 DNA: TGCGCCAGCAGCTTGGAAGGGGGAAGGTCACCCCTCCACTTT. The encoded protein is CASSLEGGRSPLHF.

The J gene is TRBJ1-5, the V gene TRBV28; tentatively, D is TRBD1 (5 bases). CDR1 MDHEN and CDR2 SYDVKM come from the germline V gene. The CDR3 spans 16 residues. Trimming left V 4 bases short and J 0 bases short, with 13 bases between. The CDR3 sequence is CASSSGGERSNQPQHF. CDR3 in DNA: TGTGCCAGCAGTTCCGGGGGTGAACGTAGCAATCAGCCCCAGCATTTT.

V gene TRBV4-2 combines with J gene TRBJ2-3; possibly TRBD2 for D (6 bases). The CDR3 runs to 16 residues. V lost 1 base to trimming and J lost 2 bases, with 13 bases between them. Per the germline V gene, CDR1 is LGHNA and CDR2 is YNFKEQ. CDR3 residues: CASSQGASGHTDTQYF. In nucleotides, the CDR3 is TGTGCCAGCAGCCAAGGGGCCAGCGGGCACACAGATACGCAGTATTTT.

The rearrangement joins TRBV11-2 to TRBJ1-1; D is undetermined. The V end lost 4 bases, the J end lost 2 bases, and 14 bases lay between the germline ends. Looked up from germline, CDR1 is SGHAT and CDR2 is FQNNGV. The CDR3 runs to 15 residues. The CDR3 loop reads CASSYSSVGNTEAFF. The CDR3 DNA sequence: TGTGCCAGCAGCTATTCCTCCGTGGGCAACACTGAAGCTTTCTTT.

The gene calls are TRBV2 and TRBJ1-2, with D possibly TRBD1 on 6 matching bases. Germline CDR1 and CDR2: SNHLY and FYNNEI. V dropped 5 bases and J dropped 6 bases, with 13 bases sitting between them. The CDR3 runs to 13 residues. Here the CDR3 reads CASSLTGPDGYTF. For the CDR3, the DNA is TGTGCCAGCAGTCTTACAGGGCCCGATGGCTACACCTTC.

J is TRBJ2-1 and V is TRBV7-9, with a tentative D call TRBD2 (6 bases). V was shortened by 5 bases and J by 6 bases, with 14 bases between the two germline ends. Per the germline V gene, CDR1 is SEHNR and CDR2 is FQNEAQ (reference sequence). The CDR3 runs 14 residues. The CDR3 DNA follows: TGTGCCAGCAGCCGCCTAGAGGGACTCAATGAGCAGTTCTTC. Its translation: CASSRLEGLNEQFF.

This clone was picked up a small number of times. This chain uses TRBV2 with TRBJ2-5, with 8 nucleotides matching TRBD1. The CDR3 loop spans 14 amino acids. The germline gives CDR1 SNHLY, CDR2 FYNNEI. V lost 6 bases to trimming and J lost 5 bases; unmatched junction nucleotides: 8. The CDR3: CASRQDRGGETQYF. The CDR3 DNA follows: TGTGCCAGCAGGCAAGACAGGGGCGGGGAGACCCAGTACTTC.

The genes are TRBV7-6 and TRBJ1-1; 9 bases are shared with TRBD1. The CDR3 is 15 residues long. The junction had 5 bases not matched to a gene; V was cut back by 3 bases and J by 3 bases. CDR1 is SGHVS and CDR2 is FNYEAQ in the germline V gene. CDR3 coding DNA: TGTGCCAGCAGCTTCCCGGGACAGGGCTACACTGAAGCTTTCTTT. This codes for CASSFPGQGYTEAFF. Variable domain in full (rest from reference TRBV7-6 and TRBJ1-1): GAGVSQSPRYKVTKRGQDVALRCDPISGHVSLYWYRQALGQGPEFLTYFNYEAQQDKSGLPNDRFSAERPEGSISTLTIQRTEQRDSAMYRCASSFPGQGYTEAFFGQGTRLTVV.

The CDR3 loop is CASSLGGRAYEQYF. The DNA of the CDR3 is TGTGCCAGCAGTTTAGGGGGGAGAGCCTACGAGCAGTACTTC. The V call is TRBV28, the J call TRBJ2-7, with a weak D call TRBD2 (6 bases). The CDR3 has 14 amino acids. Germline CDR1 and CDR2: MDHEN and SYDVKM. V was trimmed by 2 bases and J by 2 bases, leaving 10 bases between them. The full variable domain, with the rest looked up from reference TRBV28 and TRBJ2-7, is DVKVTQSSRYLVKRTGEKVFLECVQDMDHENMFWYRQDPGLGLRLIYFSYDVKMKEKGDIPEGYSVSREKKERFSLILESASTNQTSMYLCASSLGGRAYEQYFGPGTRLTVT.

V and J are TRBV3-1 (or the pseudogene TRBV3-2) and TRBJ2-7; maybe TRBD1 (6 bases). This CDR3 is 13 amino acids long. V was trimmed by 6 bases and J by 3 bases, leaving 12 bases between them. Germline V gives CDR1 LGHDT, CDR2 YNNKEL (reference sequence). The CDR3 spells CASSWRQDYEQYF. The CDR3 bases are TGTGCCAGCAGTTGGAGACAGGACTACGAGCAGTACTTC.

V gene TRBV24-1 combines with J gene TRBJ2-5; D is unresolved. The germline V and J ends were trimmed by 1 base and 2 bases, with 13 bases remaining between them. Looked up from germline, CDR1 is KGHDR and CDR2 is SFDVKD. CDR3 size: 16 residues. The CDR3 protein is CATSDFSMADQETQYF. DNA of the CDR3: TGTGCCACCAGTGATTTTAGTATGGCGGATCAAGAGACCCAGTACTTC.

The rearrangement joins TRBV5-1 to TRBJ2-5; 12 bases line up with TRBD2. Germline CDR1 SGHRS, CDR2 YFSETQ. The CDR3 is 16 amino acids. V lost 1 base to trimming and J lost 3 bases; unmatched junction nucleotides: 4. The CDR3 nucleotides read TGCGCCAGCAGCTTGTTCCCTAGCGGGGGGGAAGAGACCCAGTACTTC. Protein sequence: CASSLFPSGGEETQYF.

This clone has more than one count but fewer than ten. This sequence joins TRBV25-1 and TRBJ1-1, with D uncertain. V was cut by 10 bases and J by 5 bases, with 17 bases left in between. Germline assignment: CDR1 MGHDK and CDR2 SYGVNS. This CDR3 is built from 13 residues. The CDR3 DNA reads as TGTGCCACCTCGGATCTCGGAGATACTGAAGCTTTCTTT. This encodes CATSDLGDTEAFF.

The chain has TRBV6-5 and TRBJ1-2, with 7 nucleotides matching TRBD1. J gave up 6 bases and V 6 bases, and 7 bases lay outside the gene matches. Germline V gene data show CDR1 as MNHEY and CDR2 as SVGAGI. The CDR3 extends over 13 amino acids. CDR3 residues: CASRRTGGHGYTF. CDR3 coding DNA: TGTGCCAGCAGACGGACAGGAGGACATGGCTACACCTTC.

This clone was recorded a few times. This chain uses TRBV7-9 with TRBJ2-1; the D is unclear. V was pared by 4 bases and J by 8 bases, with 12 bases between. Germline values: CDR1 SEHNR, CDR2 FQNEAQ (reference sequence). This CDR3 region has 13 residues. The CDR3 is CASSSRGPYEQFF. CDR3 coding DNA: TGTGCCAGCAGCTCACGCGGCCCCTATGAGCAGTTCTTC.

V usage is TRBV21-1 and J usage is TRBJ2-7; the table's D call, TRBD2, has no DNA check behind it. TRBV21-1 is described as a pseudogene. There are 17 residues in the CDR3. For the CDR3, the DNA is TGTGCCAGCAGCAACGCCCGACTAGCGAGAGGGACCTACGAGCAGTACTTC. Translated, it gives CASSNARLARGTYEQYF.

V usage is TRBV7-2 and J usage is TRBJ2-5; D gene ambiguous. V lost 1 base, J lost 2 bases, and 11 bases lay in between. This CDR3 has 15 residues. Looked up from germline, CDR1 is SGHTA and CDR2 is FQGNSA. The CDR3 DNA sequence: TGTGCCAGCAGCTTAGGGATGGCGGTACAAGAGACCCAGTACTTC. Protein sequence: CASSLGMAVQETQYF.

The chain employs TRBV19 and TRBJ2-7, with 10 bases aligning to TRBD2. V gave up 3 bases and J gave up 7 bases; unmatched junction bases: 12. This CDR3 has 16 residues. Germline loops: CDR1 LNHDA, CDR2 SQIVND (reference sequence). In nucleotides, the CDR3 is TGTGCCAGTAGTATTTTGTGGCTAGCGGGAGCTCGTGAGCAGTACTTC. Amino acid sequence: CASSILWLAGAREQYF.

This rearrangement joins TRBV27 to TRBJ1-1; no firm D call. This CDR3 region has 12 residues. CDR1 is MNHEY, CDR2 SMNVEV, per germline (reference sequence). The V gene lost 4 bases and the J gene lost 1 base, with 4 bases spanning the gap. CDR3 in amino acids: CASSSGNTEAFF. The CDR3 coding sequence is TGTGCCAGCAGTTCAGGGAACACTGAAGCTTTCTTT.